This T cell receptor beta chain emerged from a study of shared clonotypes between healthy human individuals. Terminally differentiated effector memory CD45RA+ cells were excluded from the naive CD8 cells, which were CD45RO-negative and positively selected for CCR7. V lost 2 bases to trimming and J lost 4 bases; unmatched junction nucleotides: 5. Germline V gene data show CDR1 as SGDLS and CDR2 as YYNGEE. The CDR3 is made up of 15 amino acids. Clones were sequenced by immunoSEQ multiplex PCR, and TCRdb holds only the in-frame ones, with some missing. The table has about 700,000 clones, around 90% seen once.

The source is a man aged 25-45 years in good health. This chain connects TRBV9 to TRBJ2-3; 9 bases are a match to TRBD2. The source material was naive CD8+ T cells sorted from blood. The CDR3 coding sequence is TGTGCCAGCAGCGTTCAGGGCGGGAGGGCAGATACGCAGTATTTT. Translated, it gives CASSVQGGRADTQYF.